The following is a T cell receptor beta chain sequence with its context. Its specificity is not known. Germline is not matched at one junction end, which may reflect a read error. Starting from approximately 470 ng of total RNA, TCR beta cDNA was produced with a primer in the constant region. For TCR beta, libraries were produced by three nested multiplex PCR rounds using slightly modified ARM-PCR. It was with TRBV1-TRBV30 forward primers and a C-beta reverse primer that the first two PCR rounds were run, at approximately 10 cycles each. TCRdb reanalysed the multiplex PCR reads using MiXCR and keeps one entry per CDR3 protein. The table shows over 95,000 distinct CDR3 sequences, with around two thirds occurring only once. This record comes from a study of tumor-infiltrating lymphocytes in primary liver carcinoma. Study-level information: Among the tumors, stages were T1-T3 N0M0 and sizes roughly 4 to 10 cm. Broader study findings: Appearing in all five tumor regions was true of only about 7-24% of top clones.

CDR1 SGHAT and CDR2 FQNNGV come from the germline V gene. The CDR3 has 13 amino acids. The tissue used was unsorted bulk material of about 19-33 mg. RNA and DNA were co-extracted from it with the AllPrep DNA/RNA mini kit. Patients underwent resection of primary liver carcinoma. The patients, who had chronic HBV infection, were treatment-naive (untreated). The sequence derives from a woman in her fifties or sixties with primary liver carcinoma and hepatitis B virus infection. Sequenced sample: liver tumor tissue from sampling region 5. Sample subset: tumor region T5, tumor centre. The rearrangement joins TRBV11-2 to TRBJ1-1; 7 bases fit TRBD1. This CDR3 is CASGLKSGGEAFF. The CDR3 DNA is TGTGCCAGCGGCTTAAAGTCAGGGGGTGAAGCTTTCTTT.